A single sample gave rise to the 10 T cell receptor beta chains below, sequenced in a study of chemoradiotherapy in HPV16-positive cancers (dated by TCRdb to 2021 to 2024). The library was prepared using the immunoSEQ multiplex PCR assay. TCRdb limited this immuneACCESS table to in-frame rearrangements with V and J called. A share of clones is missing; checked studies link under half to unresolved V genes, and the rest is unexplained. A total of around 720 clones appear in this sample, more than 70% of them only once. Together, the top ten hold less than 7.5% of the sample. The input for sequencing was tumor tissue, taken from a patient who underwent chemoradiotherapy. The source of these receptors is a human donor with HPV-associated anogenital cancer.

The chain is built from TRBV6-5 and TRBJ1-2; 7 bases are shared with TRBD1. The CDR3 is made up of 15 amino acids. V shed 2 bases and J 2 bases; nucleotides not matched to a gene: 5. Germline V lookup: CDR1 MNHEY, CDR2 SVGAGI. CDR3 amino acids: CASSYEPGQNYGYTF. As DNA, the CDR3 is TGTGCCAGCAGTTACGAGCCGGGACAGAACTATGGCTACACCTTC.

This chain uses TRBV21-1 with TRBJ2-2; TRBD1 was called by the table and not checked on the DNA. TRBV21-1 is noted as a pseudogene. The CDR3 is 15 amino acids. The CDR3 is CASRFYTGLTGELFF. In DNA, the CDR3 is TGTGCCAGCAGGTTCTACACAGGCTTGACCGGGGAGCTGTTTTTT.

The gene calls are TRBV11-1 and TRBJ2-1, with no clear D. Germline V gives CDR1 SGHAT, CDR2 FQDESV (reference sequence). The CDR3 has 12 residues. V was shortened by 1 base and J by 7 bases, with 5 bases between the two germline ends. CDR3 nucleotides: TGTGCCAGCAGCTTAGTGGCGAATGAGCAGTTCTTC. Residues: CASSLVANEQFF.

The J gene is TRBJ1-6, the V gene TRBV6-5; a weak D match, TRBD1 (6 bases). Per the germline V gene, CDR1 is MNHEY and CDR2 is SVGAGI. V was pared by 8 bases and J by 8 bases, with 10 bases between. CDR3 length: 12 amino acids. In nucleotides, the CDR3 is TGTGCCAGCGGGTACAGGGATTCACCCCTCCACTTT. Amino acids: CASGYRDSPLHF.

The chain employs TRBV5-1 and TRBJ2-1; possible D gene TRBD2, 6 bases. Per germline, CDR1 SGHRS and CDR2 YFSETQ. V lost 4 bases to trimming and J lost 0 bases, with 8 bases between them. The CDR3 is made up of 14 amino acids. Here the CDR3 DNA reads TGCGCCAGCAGCCTGGGGGGCTCCTACAATGAGCAGTTCTTC. Translating it yields CASSLGGSYNEQFF.

The count of this clone is one. The chain combines TRBV6-1 with TRBJ1-5, with D possibly being TRBD1 (5 bases). The CDR3 runs 15 residues. V dropped 8 bases and J dropped 6 bases, with 20 bases sitting between them. The germline CDR1 and CDR2 sequences are MNHNS and SASEGT. For the CDR3, the DNA is TGTGCCAGCGTAAGGGACGGCGTTTCTGGTCAGCCCCAGCATTTT. As protein: CASVRDGVSGQPQHF.

The chain uses TRBV5-6 and TRBJ1-2; 7 nucleotides line up with TRBD1. The CDR3 is made up of 15 amino acids. Looked up from germline, CDR1 is SGHDT and CDR2 is YYEEEE. The V segment lost 3 bases and the J segment 4 bases; nucleotides outside the gene matches: 9. The DNA for the CDR3 is TGTGCCAGCAGCTCGGGTACAGGGGCCATCTATGGCTACACCTTC. Protein: CASSSGTGAIYGYTF.

The chain couples TRBV5-4 to TRBJ1-1; no reliable D call. Looked up from germline, CDR1 is SGHNT and CDR2 is YYREEE (reference sequence). This CDR3 contains 14 residues. V shed 4 bases and J shed 4 bases, with 14 bases lying between them. CDR3 nucleotides: TGTGCCAGCAGCCTAGACCGTTACAGCACTGAAGCTTTCTTT. Amino acids: CASSLDRYSTEAFF.

The chain couples TRBV7-2 to TRBJ1-6; D may be TRBD1 (6 bases). The germline CDR1 and CDR2 sequences are SGHTA and FQGNSA. The CDR3 loop spans 19 amino acids. The ends were cut back, 5 bases at V and 6 bases at J, with 26 bases in the middle. The CDR3 coding sequence is TGTGCCAGCAGCCCTAGTCCCCAACCGGGGGGCGCCCTTAATTCACCCCTCCACTTT. It is translated as CASSPSPQPGGALNSPLHF.

This clone was observed a single time. The chain employs TRBV9 and TRBJ2-2; 10 nucleotides align to TRBD1. Germline V gives CDR1 SGDLS, CDR2 YYNGEE. CDR3 size: 17 residues. V shed 2 bases and J 7 bases; nucleotides not matched to a gene: 11. In nucleotides, the CDR3 is TGTGCCAGCAGCGTTGGAACCGGGACAGGGGCTGTCGGGGAGCTGTTTTTT. It specifies CASSVGTGTGAVGELFF.